The 12 T cell receptor beta chains given below trace back to one sample, sequenced in a study of T cell repertoires in cytomegalovirus infection. TCRdb used MiXCR to reprocess the reads, holding one entry per CDR3 protein. This sample has approximately 390,000 distinct CDR3 sequences, with about 34% found just once. These receptors' antigens are unknown. This specimen was cultured PBMCs, taken from culture after CMV antigen stimulation. The receptor source for this set is a human donor in good health (CMV status not recorded). Some clones in this sample may be carry-over from other donors' samples.

The chain combines TRBV19 with TRBJ1-1; no reliable D call. The CDR3 is 13 residues long. Between the trimmed V and J ends, which lost 5 bases and 2 bases, there was a span of 9 bases. The germline CDR1 and CDR2 sequences are LNHDA and SQIVND (reference sequence). The CDR3 region has the DNA TGTGCCAGTAGTTTGGGTTGCAACACTGAAGCTTTCTTT. Amino acid sequence: CASSLGCNTEAFF.

This clonotype was seen a handful of times. The gene calls are TRBV11-2 and TRBJ2-7, with 9 nucleotides matching TRBD1. The CDR3 consists of 16 residues. The V gene end was trimmed by 1 base and the J gene end by 2 bases; junction bases not matched to a gene: 6. The germline V gene has CDR1 SGHAT and CDR2 FQNNGV. CDR3 sequence: CASSLGLGQGPYEQYV. CDR3 sequence (DNA): TGTGCCAGCAGCTTAGGTCTGGGACAGGGTCCCTACGAGCAGTACGTC.

The chain carries TRBV19 and TRBJ1-6; D might be TRBD1 (6 bases). Germline V gene data show CDR1 as LNHDA and CDR2 as SQIVND (reference sequence). The V and J ends lost 1 base and 7 bases respectively, with 8 bases between them. The CDR3 extends over 14 amino acids. This chain's CDR3 is CASSIGQGNSPLHF. In nucleotides, the CDR3 is TGTGCCAGTAGTATAGGGCAGGGGAATTCACCCCTCCACTTT.

This clonotype was seen many times. V is TRBV7-3 and J is TRBJ2-3; D unresolved. Per the germline V gene, CDR1 is SGHTA and CDR2 is FQGTGA. The CDR3 consists of 14 residues. V lost 2 bases to trimming and J lost 2 bases, with 8 bases between them. CDR3 region: CASSLGDYTDTQYF. In nucleotides, the CDR3 is TGTGCCAGCAGCTTAGGGGATTACACAGATACGCAGTATTTT.

This chain joins TRBV15 and TRBJ1-5; D ambiguous. Trimming pared 0 bases from V and 8 bases from J, leaving 8 bases between. The CDR3 spans 13 residues. The germline V gene encodes CDR1 LNHNV and CDR2 YYDKDF (reference sequence). The CDR3 DNA reads TGTGCCACCAGCAGAGATCGGGGAGAGCCCCAGCATTTT. It translates to CATSRDRGEPQHF.

The sample holds one count of this clonotype. V is TRBV27 and J is TRBJ2-1, with 9 bases that match TRBD1. The CDR3 sequence is 15 residues long. After removal of 3 bases from V and 9 bases from J, the junction contained 9 bases not matched to a gene. From germline, CDR1 is MNHEY and CDR2 SMNVEV (reference sequence). DNA of the CDR3: TGTGCCAGCAGTTTTCGGGACAGGGACCGAAGTGAGCAGTTCTTC. Protein sequence: CASSFRDRDRSEQFF.

This clonotype was observed a handful of times. The chain recombines TRBV7-2 with TRBJ2-3, with D perhaps TRBD2 (5 bases). CDR1 is SGHTA, CDR2 FQGNSA, per germline. The CDR3 has 16 amino acids. Between the trimmed V and J ends, which lost 5 bases and 3 bases, there was a span of 18 bases. CDR3 DNA: TGTGCCAGCAGCCCCCAAGGACTGATGCTTACAGATACGCAGTATTTT. Encoded protein: CASSPQGLMLTDTQYF.

The chain uses TRBV12-3 or TRBV12-4 and TRBJ2-7; 9 nucleotides match TRBD1. V was pared by 6 bases and J by 2 bases, with 5 bases of the junction left unmatched. The CDR3 runs to 14 residues. The CDR3 here is CASRAGQGTYEQYF. The CDR3 bases are TGTGCCAGCAGGGCGGGACAGGGAACCTACGAGCAGTACTTC.

This clonotype showed up just a few times. The chain is built from TRBV7-9 and TRBJ2-2; D remains unclear. The CDR3 length is 13 residues. The V gene lost 0 bases and the J gene lost 8 bases, with 7 bases spanning the gap. Germline lookup yields CDR1 SEHNR and CDR2 FQNEAQ (reference sequence). CDR3 DNA: TGTGCCAGCAGCTTAGCCTATGGAGGGGAGCTGTTTTTT. Translation gives CASSLAYGGELFF.

Only a few counts were recorded for this clonotype. The chain has TRBV10-3 and TRBJ2-1, with 8 bases identical to TRBD2. The germline V gene has CDR1 ENHRY and CDR2 SYGVKD. The ends lost 6 bases at V and 9 bases at J; junction bases unmatched: 16. There are 16 residues in the CDR3. The CDR3 spells CAIRESGRGVGGEQFF. CDR3 sequence (DNA): TGTGCCATCAGAGAAAGCGGGAGAGGTGTCGGGGGTGAGCAGTTCTTC.

The chain is built from TRBV20-1 and TRBJ2-1; D not resolved. V lost 6 bases, J lost 0 bases, and 9 bases lay in between. Germline V gene sequence: CDR1 DFQATT, CDR2 SNEGSKA (reference sequence). The CDR3 loop spans 13 amino acids. In DNA, the CDR3 is TGCAGTGCCCGTTCCGGCTCCTACAATGAGCAGTTCTTC. It translates to CSARSGSYNEQFF.

This clonotype was counted a few times. V is TRBV7-2 and J is TRBJ2-3; TRBD2 matches 11 bases. V shed 5 bases and J 1 base; nucleotides not matched to a gene: 2. Per the germline V gene, CDR1 is SGHTA and CDR2 is FQGNSA. The length of the CDR3 is 15 residues. CDR3 in DNA: TGTGCCAGCAGCCGTAGCGGGAGGGGCACAGATACGCAGTATTTT. This encodes CASSRSGRGTDTQYF.